The sequence of this T cell receptor beta chain was determined in a study of immune cell composition in non-small cell lung cancer. Study results and caveats: Dominant in vivo tumour-associated clones were not shown to share tumour-reactive sequences.

Data came from immunoSEQ multiplex PCR; TCRdb stores just in-frame clones and leaves some out. The sample contains about 6,100 clones, about 72% of which appear only once. To note about this clone: Its cognate antigen is unknown.

Normal lung was sampled as far from the tumour as possible, at least 3 cm. Genomic DNA came from frozen unsorted single-cell suspensions. Germline CDR1 LGHNA, CDR2 YNFKEQ. With 5 bases clipped from V and 1 base from J, the junction kept 10 bases outside the gene matches. CDR3 length equals 16 residues. The chain uses TRBV4-2 and TRBJ2-7; 8 bases are a match to TRBD2. The sequencing sample was made of non-adjacent lung tissue. The origin of this receptor is a human donor with non-small cell lung cancer. The chain's CDR3 is CASSLEIAGNSYEQYF. The DNA for the CDR3 is TGTGCCAGCAGCTTGGAAATAGCGGGGAATTCCTACGAGCAGTACTTC.